This TCR beta chain stems from a study of beta chain features in type 1 diabetes. Study results and caveats: Over-representation of high TCR-expressing cells was a possible consequence of cDNA sequencing.

Sort purity for all populations was recorded as exceeding 98%. CDR1 is MNHEY, CDR2 SVGAGI, per germline. CDR3 size: 14 residues. V trimming: 6 bases; J trimming: 7 bases; junction bases outside the gene matches: 7. On this clone itself: Its antigen is unidentified.

The study reverse transcribed the entire isolated RNA, so it sequenced expressed TCRB transcripts. Profiled with immunoSEQ multiplex PCR; TCRdb holds only in-frame clones, not every one. The sample shows fewer than 350,000 clones, under 8.5% of them seen only once. This chain links TRBV6-5 with TRBJ2-2, with 8 bases that match TRBD1. The sequence came from a woman between 18 and 30 years old in good health. Sequencing input: central memory CD4+ T cells from blood. The CDR3 loop is CASSETGANGELFF. The CDR3 DNA sequence: TGTGCCAGCAGCGAGACAGGGGCAAACGGGGAGCTGTTTTTT.